Listed below are T cell receptor beta chains from one sample, sequenced in a study of shared clonotypes between healthy human individuals. Generated by immunoSEQ multiplex PCR, the TCRdb table keeps only in-frame clones and is missing some. The sample consists of 2.3 million or so clones, 90% to 95% of them appearing once. The material sequenced was naive CD4+ T cells from PBMCs. The receptor source for this set is a man between 18 and 29 years old in good health. Some clones in this sample may be carry-over from other donors' samples. Both conserved end residues are part of each CDR3. A D gene is named only where the DNA matches it firmly. Where a row states a size, it is once, few, many or the class of an expanded clone; other rows omit it.

v_gene	abundance	j_gene	d_gene	CDR3aa	CDR3nt
TRBV30	NA	TRBJ2-7	NA	CAWGTHEQYF	TGTGCCTGGGGGACTCACGAGCAGTACTTC
TRBV6-5	NA	TRBJ2-1	NA	CASSLGPGRSDEQFF	TGTGCCAGCAGTTTAGGACCGGGCCGCTCCGATGAGCAGTTCTTC
TRBV27	NA	TRBJ2-2	NA	CASSLWWNTGELFF	TGTGCCAGCAGTTTATGGTGGAACACCGGGGAGCTGTTTTTT
TRBV6-6	once	TRBJ1-4	NA	CASSPGWELFF	TGTGCCAGCAGCCCCGGATGGGAACTGTTTTTT
TRBV27	NA	TRBJ2-2	NA	CASSSSLVRGPGELFF	TGTGCCAGCAGTTCTAGCTTGGTGCGTGGTCCCGGGGAGCTGTTTTTT
TRBV7-3	once	TRBJ2-3	TRBD1	CASNPGQGADTQYF	TGTGCCAGCAATCCGGGACAGGGTGCAGATACGCAGTATTTT
TRBV28	NA	TRBJ2-7	NA	CASSQLVYEQYF	TGTGCCAGCAGTCAACTGGTATACGAGCAGTACTTC
TRBV18	NA	TRBJ1-1	NA	CASSPTAPGNTEAFF	TGTGCCAGCTCCCCGACTGCTCCAGGGAACACTGAAGCTTTCTTT
TRBV7-2	NA	TRBJ1-3	NA	CASSFGGSYSGNTIYF	TGTGCCAGCAGCTTTGGGGGGTCCTACTCTGGAAACACCATATATTTT
TRBV6-1	NA	TRBJ2-3	NA	CASSLRDTYTDTQYF	TGTGCCAGCAGTCTTCGGGACACATACACAGATACGCAGTATTTT
TRBV30	NA	TRBJ1-1	NA	CAWNGGKGTEAFF	TGTGCCTGGAATGGGGGCAAAGGCACTGAAGCTTTCTTT
TRBV5-1	NA	TRBJ2-1	NA	CASSLAVAGLAGEQFF	TGCGCCAGCAGCTTGGCCGTGGCGGGACTTGCTGGTGAGCAGTTCTTC
TRBV7-2	once	TRBJ2-1	TRBD2	CAYPGLAGVWEQFF	TGTGCCTACCCGGGACTAGCGGGAGTTTGGGAGCAGTTCTTC
TRBV5-6	NA	TRBJ1-6	NA	CASSLLGANSPLHF	TGTGCCAGCAGCCTCTTAGGGGCCAATTCACCCCTCCACTTT
TRBV6-5	NA	TRBJ2-2	NA	CASSLPHINTGELFF	TGTGCCAGCAGTTTACCTCATATCAACACCGGGGAGCTGTTTTTT
TRBV5-1	NA	TRBJ2-1	NA	CASSLDYGPSRDEQFF	TGCGCCAGCAGCTTGGACTACGGACCTTCGCGGGATGAGCAGTTCTTC
TRBV4-1	NA	TRBJ2-3	NA	CASSQIHSTDTQYF	TGCGCCAGCAGCCAGATCCACAGCACAGATACGCAGTATTTT
TRBV7-8	few	TRBJ2-2	NA	CASSFRVNTGELFF	TGTGCCAGCAGCTTTAGGGTCAACACCGGGGAGCTGTTTTTT
TRBV2	NA	TRBJ2-1	NA	CASKFGGSAIHEQFF	TGTGCCAGCAAGTTCGGGGGTTCCGCGATCCATGAGCAGTTCTTC
TRBV5-4	NA	TRBJ1-5	NA	CASSLPDQPQHF	TGTGCCAGCAGCTTGCCGGATCAGCCCCAGCATTTT
TRBV7-2	NA	TRBJ2-7	NA	CASSFTGISYEQYF	TGTGCCAGCAGCTTTACAGGGATAAGCTACGAGCAGTACTTC
TRBV30	NA	TRBJ1-1	NA	CAWSPGSGVRAEAFF	TGTGCCTGGAGCCCCGGATCAGGGGTTCGGGCTGAAGCTTTCTTT
TRBV10-1	NA	TRBJ2-7	NA	CASSLTYEQYF	TGCGCCAGCAGTCTTACCTACGAGCAGTACTTC
TRBV15	once	TRBJ2-6	NA	CATRARGANVLTF	TGTGCCACCAGGGCGCGCGGGGCCAACGTCCTGACTTTC
TRBV2	NA	TRBJ1-1	NA	CASSAGVDTEAFF	TGTGCCAGCAGTGCTGGCGTCGACACTGAAGCTTTCTTT
TRBV2	once	TRBJ2-3	TRBD2	CASSEGLAGPDTQYF	TGTGCCAGCAGTGAGGGACTAGCGGGACCAGATACGCAGTATTTT
TRBV19	NA	TRBJ1-5	TRBD1	CASSWDRAVNGQPQHF	TGTGCCAGTAGTTGGGACAGGGCGGTCAATGGACAGCCCCAGCATTTT
TRBV7-2	NA	TRBJ2-5	TRBD2	CASSLGWSAGGLKETQYF	TGTGCCAGCAGCTTAGGGTGGTCGGCGGGAGGGCTAAAAGAGACCCAGTACTTC
TRBV2	NA	TRBJ2-5	TRBD2	CASSGGGGETQYF	TGTGCCAGCAGTGGCGGGGGAGGGGAGACCCAGTACTTC
TRBV10-3	NA	TRBJ2-6	NA	CAISGRIQGSGANVLTF	TGTGCCATCAGTGGCCGTATCCAGGGCTCTGGGGCCAACGTCCTGACTTTC
TRBV18	once	TRBJ2-7	NA	CASSPGASSYEQYF	TGTGCCAGCTCCCCGGGGGCAAGCTCCTACGAGCAGTACTTC
TRBV5-5	NA	TRBJ1-3	NA	CASSLGPRGNSGNTIYF	TGTGCCAGCAGCTTGGGCCCCAGGGGAAACTCTGGAAACACCATATATTTT
TRBV28	NA	TRBJ2-7	NA	CAVYGTFSYEQYF	TGTGCCGTCTATGGGACCTTCTCCTACGAGCAGTACTTC
TRBV7-3	NA	TRBJ2-1	NA	CASSPGGSPTQQFF	TGTGCCAGCAGCCCCGGGGGATCACCAACCCAGCAGTTCTTC
TRBV6-1	NA	TRBJ1-2	NA	CASREGDGQVYGYTF	TGTGCCAGCAGGGAAGGGGACGGGCAAGTCTATGGCTACACCTTC
TRBV27	few	TRBJ1-5	NA	CASSRSGTFNQPQHF	TGTGCCAGCAGCCGATCCGGGACGTTCAATCAGCCCCAGCATTTT